Listed here are 18 T cell receptor beta chains from one sample, sequenced in a study of T cells in Graves' hyperthyroidism and ophthalmopathy. Amplified TCR beta CDR3 regions came from RNA transcripts. When the TCR CDR3 underwent first-round RT-PCR, the HTBI primer set was used. MiXCR, run by TCRdb on the multiplex PCR reads, gives a single entry per CDR3 protein. There are roughly 570,000 distinct CDR3 sequences in the sample; approximately 44% occur only once, and around a fifth lies in the top ten. The sequenced sample was peripheral blood or thyroid tissue (not recorded which). These receptors originate from an adult woman with Graves' disease, either hyperthyroidism or ophthalmopathy (not recorded which).

Of note for this clonotype: One end of the junction varies from germline; a read error may be responsible. The chain uses TRBV10-3 and TRBJ2-6; D is ambiguous. This CDR3 is built from 13 residues. The germline V gene encodes CDR1 ENHRY and CDR2 SYGVKD. The CDR3 is CAISEYGDNVLTF. The CDR3 DNA reads TGTGCCATCAGTGAATATGGGGACAACGTCCTGACTTTC.

This clonotype was detected many times. V is TRBV20-1 and J is TRBJ2-7, with D possibly TRBD1 on 6 matching bases. Trimming removed 5 bases at V and 2 bases at J, with 16 bases between. Germline values: CDR1 DFQATT, CDR2 SNEGSKA (reference sequence). CDR3 length: 14 amino acids. The CDR3 here is CSARTGFQTYEQYF. The CDR3 DNA follows: TGCAGTGCTCGCACAGGGTTTCAAACCTACGAGCAGTACTTC.

The CDR3 reads CAISEFAMEMNTEAFF. The CDR3 region has the DNA TGTGCCATCAGTGAGTTCGCGATGGAGATGAACACTGAAGCTTTCTTT. This sequence joins TRBV10-3 and TRBJ1-1, with D uncertain. Germline CDR1 reads ENHRY; CDR2 reads SYGVKD. V shed 1 base and J shed 0 bases, with 12 bases lying between them. The CDR3 is made up of 16 amino acids.

The table lists this clonotype with many counts. The J gene is TRBJ1-2, the V gene TRBV15; no reliable D call. The germline gives CDR1 LNHNV, CDR2 YYDKDF (reference sequence). V was shortened by 3 bases and J by 6 bases, with 5 bases between the two germline ends. CDR3 size: 11 residues. CDR3 region: CATSSSDGYTF. CDR3 nucleotide sequence: TGTGCCACCAGCAGCTCTGATGGCTACACCTTC.

The table lists this clonotype with a count of one. The chain combines TRBV9 with TRBJ2-7; D is tentatively TRBD1 or TRBD2 (5 bases each). Trimming removed 3 bases from V and 7 bases from J, with 23 bases in between. The CDR3 is 16 residues long. Germline-derived CDR1 and CDR2 are SGDLS and YYNGEE. As DNA, the CDR3 is TGTGCCAGCAGCGGATCCCGGGACGCCCCTGGGGGAGAGCAGTACTTC. It encodes CASSGSRDAPGGEQYF.

This clonotype was detected ten times or more. The V call is TRBV12-3 or TRBV12-4, the J call TRBJ1-1, with D perhaps matching TRBD1 (5 bases). This CDR3 region has 12 residues. V lost 6 bases to trimming and J lost 10 bases, with 15 bases between them. The CDR3 nucleotides are TGTGCCAGCAGCCACCCCGGGACGAGAGCTTTCTTT. Protein sequence: CASSHPGTRAFF.

This clonotype appeared many times. The CDR3 is CASSHSPSGPLHF. The CDR3 DNA reads as TGTGCCAGCAGCCACAGTCCCAGCGGACCCCTCCACTTT. The J gene is TRBJ1-6, the V gene TRBV27; the D is unclear. From germline, CDR1 is MNHEY and CDR2 SMNVEV (reference sequence). This CDR3 is built from 13 residues. Between the trimmed V and J ends, which lost 6 bases and 12 bases, there was a span of 15 bases.

This clonotype was seen at least ten times. The CDR3 spells CASSLLGAQGANVLTF. The CDR3 DNA follows: TGTGCCAGCAGCTTACTGGGGGCGCAAGGGGCCAACGTCCTGACTTTC. The genes are TRBV7-8 and TRBJ2-6; D is perhaps TRBD1 (6 bases). The V end was cut by 2 bases, the J end by 4 bases, with 12 bases between. Germline values: CDR1 SGHVS, CDR2 FQNEAQ. This CDR3 is built from 16 residues. The variable domain in full, with the rest retrieved from reference TRBV7-8 and TRBJ2-6, is GAGVSQSPRYKVAKRGQDVALRCDPISGHVSLFWYQQALGQGPEFLTYFQNEAQLDKSGLPSDRFFAERPEGSVSTLKIQRTQQEDSAVYLCASSLLGAQGANVLTFGAGSRLTVL.

There are many counts of this clonotype. The rearrangement joins TRBV5-1 to TRBJ1-1; D call uncertain. In germline, CDR1 is SGHRS, CDR2 YFSETQ. CDR3 length: 11 residues. V lost 0 bases to trimming and J lost 8 bases, with 5 bases between them. Written as DNA, the CDR3 is TGCGCCAGCAGCTTGGACGGGGAAGCTTTCTTT. Its protein is CASSLDGEAFF.

This clonotype was seen ten or more times. The CDR3 protein is CASSYSGVGLVETRYEQYF. CDR3 DNA: TGTGCCAGCAGTTACTCGGGTGTGGGCCTGGTGGAGACTCGCTACGAGCAGTACTTC. The V and J genes are TRBV6-6 and TRBJ2-7; D ambiguous. The CDR3 spans 19 residues. CDR1 and CDR2 (germline): MNHNY, SVGAGI (reference sequence). The germline V and J ends were trimmed by 0 bases and 3 bases, with 24 bases remaining between them.

Turning to this clonotype: This may come from a read error, since a much larger clone is one base off. The rearrangement joins TRBV3-1 to TRBJ2-5, with 9 bases matching TRBD2. The CDR3 is made up of 16 amino acids. Germline assignment: CDR1 LGHDT and CDR2 YNNKEL (reference sequence). The CDR3 sequence is CASGQSRGLAKETQYF. The CDR3 DNA reads TGTGCCAGCGGCCAAAGCCGGGGACTAGCAAAGGAGACCCAGTACTTC.

The rearrangement uses TRBV10-3 and TRBJ2-2; D is undetermined. Germline CDR1 reads ENHRY; CDR2 reads SYGVKD. V shed 10 bases and J shed 5 bases, with 17 bases lying between them. This CDR3 is 14 amino acids long. The CDR3 reads CATCALERTGELFF. The DNA for the CDR3 is TGTGCCACTTGCGCCCTCGAGAGGACCGGGGAGCTGTTTTTT.

This clonotype came up a few times. The CDR3 nucleotides are TGCAGTGGTTCGAGAGTAGCGGGGAACCAAGAGACCCAGTACTTC. Encoded protein: CSGSRVAGNQETQYF. The gene calls are TRBV20-1 and TRBJ2-5, with 8 bases fitting TRBD2. Germline-derived CDR1 and CDR2 are DFQATT and SNEGSKA (reference sequence). V lost 7 bases, J lost 0 bases, and 10 bases stayed unmatched. This CDR3 comprises 15 residues.

This clonotype showed up just once. The chain employs TRBV5-1 and TRBJ2-5; possibly TRBD1 for D (6 bases). V was shortened by 2 bases and J by 5 bases, with 16 bases between the two germline ends. The CDR3 sequence is 15 residues long. CDR1 is SGHRS, CDR2 YFSETQ, per germline. The CDR3 DNA sequence: TGCGCCAGCAGCTTCGGACAGAAGATCCCGGAGACCCAGTACTTC. Encoded protein: CASSFGQKIPETQYF.

V is TRBV25-1 and J is TRBJ2-7, with 8 bases identical to TRBD2. The CDR3 is 15 residues long. V lost 4 bases, J lost 5 bases, and 10 bases stayed unmatched. Germline V gene data show CDR1 as MGHDK and CDR2 as SYGVNS. For the CDR3, the DNA is TGTGCCAGCAGTGTACTAGCGGCCCGGAACCACGAGCAGTACTTC. It translates to CASSVLAARNHEQYF.

This clonotype was detected a few times. The DNA for the CDR3 is TGTGCCAGCAGCCCATCTCTAGCGGACCCCGGGGAGCTGTTTTTT. This translates into CASSPSLADPGELFF. The chain is built from TRBV5-5 and TRBJ2-2; 7 nucleotides line up with TRBD2. The CDR3 is made up of 15 amino acids. The V and J ends lost 4 bases and 6 bases, in that order; junction bases with no gene match: 9. Germline lookup yields CDR1 SGHKS and CDR2 YYEKEE (reference sequence).

This clonotype was found a few times. V and J are TRBV2 and TRBJ2-7, with 8 bases matching TRBD2. The CDR3 has 18 amino acids. The V segment lost 5 bases and the J segment 2 bases; nucleotides outside the gene matches: 17. CDR1 and CDR2 (germline): SNHLY, FYNNEI. CDR3 DNA: TGTGCCAGCAGTTCCTCGAGCCTAGCGGGCCTATCCCCCTACGAGCAGTACTTC. The encoded protein is CASSSSSLAGLSPYEQYF.

This clonotype has a single count. This chain connects TRBV10-3 to TRBJ1-1; possibly TRBD1 for D (5 bases). Looked up from germline, CDR1 is ENHRY and CDR2 is SYGVKD. V lost 7 bases, J lost 2 bases, and 17 bases lay in between. The CDR3 is 15 residues long. The CDR3 loop is CAINSGPRGNTEAFF. The CDR3 DNA sequence: TGTGCCATCAATTCGGGGCCTCGTGGAAACACTGAAGCTTTCTTT.